These T cell receptor beta chains were read from a single sample in a study of blood T cell repertoires in COVID-19. The repertoire was sequenced with immunoSEQ multiplex PCR; TCRdb's copy has only in-frame clones and lacks some. The sample yields 250,000 to 350,000 clones, 88% seen once. The specimen sequenced was peripheral blood. The receptors shown here come from a woman between 25 and 40 years old with COVID-19, enrolled during active disease. CDR3s include the opening cysteine and the closing phenylalanine or tryptophan. A D gene is named only where the DNA matches it firmly. Not every row has a clone size; where given, it reads once, few, many or a size class.

TRBD1	TRBV28	-	TRBJ2-7	TGTGCCAGCAGTTTGACAGGGTATATCCACGAGCAGTACTTC	CASSLTGYIHEQYF
TRBD1	TRBV18	-	TRBJ2-7	TGTGCCAGCTCACAAGGACAGGGAGTATCCTACGAGCAGTACTTC	CASSQGQGVSYEQYF
-	TRBV19	-	TRBJ1-5	TGTGCCAGTAGTATGGAGGGGTATAGCAATCAGCCCCAGCATTTT	CASSMEGYSNQPQHF
TRBD1	TRBV28	few	TRBJ1-2	TGTGCCAGCAGTTTATATCTCCCCAGGGGACAGTCTAACTATGGCTACACCTTC	CASSLYLPRGQSNYGYTF
-	TRBV28	-	TRBJ1-3	TGTGCCAGCAGTCCCCCCCAGGGAACTGGAAACACCATATATTTT	CASSPPQGTGNTIYF
-	TRBV28	-	TRBJ1-5	TGTGCCAGCCTCCCGACTCCAGGCAATCAGCCCCAGCATTTT	CASLPTPGNQPQHF
TRBD1	TRBV3-1/TRBV3-2	-	TRBJ1-2	TGTGCCAGCAGCTCCCGGACAGGGGGCGCTTGGAACTATGGCTACACCTTC	CASSSRTGGAWNYGYTF
-	TRBV19	-	TRBJ2-7	TGTGCCAGTACCCCCGGAGGATCTCCCTACGAGCAGTACTTC	CASTPGGSPYEQYF
TRBD1	TRBV7-8	-	TRBJ1-2	TGTGCCAGCAGCCGATCCGGGACAGGGGCCTATGGCTACACCTTC	CASSRSGTGAYGYTF
TRBD1	TRBV5-4	-	TRBJ2-7	TGTGCCAGCAGCCGGACAGGGATAATTTACGAGCAGTACTTC	CASSRTGIIYEQYF
TRBD2	TRBV4-1	once	TRBJ2-1	TGCGCCAGCAGCCAAAGAGCGGGAGGAAACAATGAGCAGTTCTTC	CASSQRAGGNNEQFF
-	TRBV29-1	-	TRBJ1-1	TGCAGCGTTGAAGATCTAGAACAGGGGAACACTGAAGCTTTCTTT	CSVEDLEQGNTEAFF
-	TRBV19	-	TRBJ2-7	TGTGCCAGTAGTACCCAGTCCTACGAGCAGTACTTC	CASSTQSYEQYF
-	TRBV19	-	TRBJ2-5	TGTGCCAGTAGTACCCTCGGCCAAGAGACCCAGTACTTC	CASSTLGQETQYF
-	TRBV7-9	-	TRBJ1-5	TGTGCCAGCAGCTTCGGTAGGGGTCAGCCCCAGCATTTT	CASSFGRGQPQHF
TRBD1	TRBV30	-	TRBJ1-2	TGTGCCTGGAGTGTAACGGGACAGGGTAACTATGGCTACACCTTC	CAWSVTGQGNYGYTF
-	TRBV6-1	-	TRBJ2-5	TGTGCCAGCAATCGGGGGACCCAGTACTTC	CASNRGTQYF
-	TRBV11-3	-	TRBJ2-2	TGTGCCAGCAGCCGGTCAGGGGCCGGGGAGCTGTTTTTT	CASSRSGAGELFF
TRBD1	TRBV5-4	-	TRBJ1-2	TGTGCCAGCAGACCGGACAGGGGGATCTATGGCTACACCTTC	CASRPDRGIYGYTF
TRBD1	TRBV11-2	-	TRBJ2-5	TGTGCCAGCAGCTCCCGGACAGGGACGGAGACCCAGTACTTC	CASSSRTGTETQYF
-	TRBV28	-	TRBJ1-2	TGTGCCAGCAGCCCGGGGGGAGTAAACTATGGCTACACCTTC	CASSPGGVNYGYTF
TRBD1	TRBV6-5	-	TRBJ2-7	TGTGCCAGCAGCCGACGGGACAGCTACGAGCAGTACTTC	CASSRRDSYEQYF
TRBD2	TRBV2	once	TRBJ2-1	TGTGCCAGCAGTGAGGTGGTAGCGGGAGATTTGGTCTTC	CASSEVVAGDLVF
-	TRBV18	-	TRBJ1-1	TGTGCCAGCTCACCGGCCCAGGGGAGGGCCACTGAAGCTTTCTTT	CASSPAQGRATEAFF
-	TRBV7-2	-	TRBJ2-3	TGTGCCAGCAGCTTATTTAGGGGTACAGATACGCAGTATTTT	CASSLFRGTDTQYF
TRBD1	TRBV28	-	TRBJ2-3	TGTGCCAGCAGACCGACAGGGAGCACAGATACGCAGTATTTT	CASRPTGSTDTQYF
-	TRBV12-1	-	TRBJ1-4	TGTGCCAGGGACAGGGGGCTTGAAAAACTGTTTTTT	CARDRGLEKLFF
-	TRBV6-5	-	TRBJ1-6	TGTGCCAGCACCTTCGTCTTGGAGGATTCACCCCTCCACTTT	CASTFVLEDSPLHF
TRBD1	TRBV5-1	-	TRBJ1-4	TGCGCCAGCAGGACAGGGGCGGATGAAAAACTGTTTTTT	CASRTGADEKLFF
-	TRBV15	few	TRBJ2-5	TGTGCCACCAGCAGCGGGGACATCGTGGGGGAGACCCAGTACTTC	CATSSGDIVGETQYF
TRBD2	TRBV15	-	TRBJ2-7	TGTGCCACCAGCAGGGCCCCGGGACTAGGGAACTACGAGCAGTACTTC	CATSRAPGLGNYEQYF
TRBD1	TRBV4-3	-	TRBJ1-1	TGCGCCAGCAGCCAAGACCCAGGGGGGAACACTGAAGCTTTCTTT	CASSQDPGGNTEAFF
TRBD1	TRBV12-3/TRBV12-4	-	TRBJ1-5	TGTGCCAGCAGCCCAGGACAGGATCAGCCCCAGCATTTT	CASSPGQDQPQHF
-	TRBV28	-	TRBJ1-2	TGTGCCAGCAGCCGTGCCGACAGGATAAACTATGGCTACACCTTC	CASSRADRINYGYTF
-	TRBV7-6	-	TRBJ2-2	TGTGCCAGCAGCTTAGTGGGAATGGGGGCCGCCGGGGAGCTGTTTTTT	CASSLVGMGAAGELFF
-	TRBV2	few	TRBJ1-5	TGTGCCAGCTTACAGACACCGGGGGTGCAGCCCCAGCATTTT	CASLQTPGVQPQHF
-	TRBV30	-	TRBJ1-6	TGTGCCTGGCTATATCCGGACAGAATAAATTCACCCCTCCACTTT	CAWLYPDRINSPLHF
-	TRBV3-1/TRBV3-2	-	TRBJ2-7	TGTGCCAGCAGCCAAGTGGGGAGGCTTACCTACGAGCAGTACTTC	CASSQVGRLTYEQYF
-	TRBV20-1	-	TRBJ1-1	TGCAGTGCTACAGTGAACACTGAAGCTTTCTTT	CSATVNTEAFF
-	TRBV2	-	TRBJ1-1	TGTGCCAGCAGTGGGGGGCAGGACCCTGGTCAGGCTTTCTTT	CASSGGQDPGQAFF